The rows below give T cell receptor beta chains drawn from one sample of a study of blood T cell repertoires in COVID-19. Method: immunoSEQ multiplex PCR; TCRdb's copy keeps in-frame clones and lacks some. The sample records roughly 260,000 clones, approximately 79% being singletons. Material: peripheral blood. These receptor sequences come from a woman aged 40 to 50 with active or convalescent COVID-19. The CDR3 runs from the conserved cysteine through the conserved F or W. A D gene is named only where the DNA matches it firmly. Clone sizes are given selectively: once, few, many, or a class where the clone is expanded.

d_call: NA; j_call: TRBJ1-6; clone_size: NA; v_call: TRBV30; cdr3_aa: CAWSVFGGAVFALHF; cdr3_nt: TGTGCCTGGAGTGTATTCGGGGGGGCGGTTTTCGCCCTCCACTTT
d_call: TRBD2; j_call: TRBJ2-1; clone_size: NA; v_call: TRBV30; cdr3_aa: CAWSDQTSGGAEFF; cdr3_nt: TGTGCCTGGAGTGATCAGACTAGCGGGGGGGCAGAGTTCTTC
d_call: NA; j_call: TRBJ1-2; clone_size: few; v_call: TRBV5-1; cdr3_aa: CASSSEPSGPSGYGYTF; cdr3_nt: TGCGCCAGCAGCTCTGAACCCTCTGGGCCTAGCGGCTATGGCTACACCTTC
d_call: NA; j_call: TRBJ1-5; clone_size: few; v_call: TRBV6-1; cdr3_aa: CASSEGGQGFQPQHF; cdr3_nt: TGTGCCAGCAGTGAAGGGGGGCAGGGATTTCAGCCCCAGCATTTT
d_call: NA; j_call: TRBJ2-4; clone_size: NA; v_call: TRBV7-3; cdr3_aa: CASSPGGRIQYF; cdr3_nt: TGTGCCAGCAGCCCCGGGGGGCGCATTCAGTACTTC
d_call: NA; j_call: TRBJ1-3; clone_size: NA; v_call: TRBV5-1; cdr3_aa: CASSLAPGGGNTIYF; cdr3_nt: TGCGCCAGCAGCTTGGCTCCGGGAGGGGGAAACACCATATATTTT
d_call: NA; j_call: TRBJ1-5; clone_size: NA; v_call: TRBV12-2; cdr3_aa: CASARGRGESNQPQHF; cdr3_nt: TGTGCAAGCGCGAGGGGGAGGGGCGAATCGAATCAGCCCCAGCATTTT
d_call: NA; j_call: TRBJ1-4; clone_size: NA; v_call: TRBV5-4; cdr3_aa: CASSLGHAGAGSGEKLFF; cdr3_nt: TGTGCCAGCAGCTTGGGGCACGCAGGGGCGGGTTCAGGTGAAAAACTGTTTTTT
d_call: NA; j_call: TRBJ1-6; clone_size: NA; v_call: TRBV5-6; cdr3_aa: CASSLLRAGVSGQLSHF; cdr3_nt: NA
d_call: TRBD1; j_call: TRBJ2-7; clone_size: NA; v_call: TRBV27; cdr3_aa: CASTGQRYEQYF; cdr3_nt: TGTGCCAGCACGGGACAGCGCTACGAGCAGTACTTC
d_call: NA; j_call: TRBJ1-1; clone_size: once; v_call: TRBV6-5; cdr3_aa: CASSYRGGGTEAFF; cdr3_nt: TGTGCCAGCAGTTACAGGGGAGGAGGCACTGAAGCTTTCTTT
d_call: NA; j_call: TRBJ2-1; clone_size: few; v_call: TRBV5-6; cdr3_aa: CASSFSPTGNEQFF; cdr3_nt: TGTGCCAGCAGCTTCAGTCCTACGGGTAATGAGCAGTTCTTC
d_call: TRBD2; j_call: TRBJ2-1; clone_size: once; v_call: TRBV18; cdr3_aa: CASSGTSGGSYNEQFF; cdr3_nt: TGTGCCAGCTCAGGGACTAGCGGGGGTTCCTACAATGAGCAGTTCTTC
d_call: NA; j_call: TRBJ1-1; clone_size: NA; v_call: TRBV28; cdr3_aa: CASRAGRWEAFF; cdr3_nt: TGTGCCAGCAGAGCAGGGCGATGGGAAGCTTTCTTT
d_call: TRBD2; j_call: TRBJ2-5; clone_size: once; v_call: TRBV28; cdr3_aa: CASSPPGLAGAGETQYF; cdr3_nt: TGTGCCAGCAGCCCCCCAGGACTAGCGGGGGCGGGAGAGACCCAGTACTTC
d_call: NA; j_call: TRBJ2-5; clone_size: NA; v_call: TRBV19; cdr3_aa: CASRPRDTRGETQYF; cdr3_nt: TGTGCCAGTAGGCCCCGGGACACCCGTGGGGAGACCCAGTACTTC
d_call: NA; j_call: TRBJ2-6; clone_size: NA; v_call: TRBV24-1; cdr3_aa: CATRSRGTGANVLTF; cdr3_nt: TGTGCCACCCGAAGTCGGGGTACTGGGGCCAACGTCCTGACTTTC
d_call: NA; j_call: TRBJ1-4; clone_size: NA; v_call: TRBV6-5; cdr3_aa: CASRRTPTNEKLFF; cdr3_nt: TGTGCCAGCAGGCGGACACCAACTAATGAAAAACTGTTTTTT
d_call: TRBD1; j_call: TRBJ1-4; clone_size: NA; v_call: TRBV2; cdr3_aa: CASSEAHQGGEKLFF; cdr3_nt: TGTGCCAGCAGTGAAGCGCACCAGGGGGGCGAAAAACTGTTTTTT
d_call: TRBD1; j_call: TRBJ1-2; clone_size: NA; v_call: TRBV5-5; cdr3_aa: CASSEGQGGVYGYTF; cdr3_nt: TGTGCCAGCAGCGAGGGACAGGGGGGTGTCTATGGCTACACCTTC
d_call: TRBD1; j_call: TRBJ1-5; clone_size: NA; v_call: TRBV19; cdr3_aa: CASSFDRVNQPQHF; cdr3_nt: TGTGCCAGTAGTTTTGACAGGGTGAATCAGCCCCAGCATTTT
d_call: NA; j_call: TRBJ2-4; clone_size: NA; v_call: TRBV10-3; cdr3_aa: CAISERPPGSKNIQYF; cdr3_nt: TGTGCCATCAGTGAGAGACCCCCGGGGTCCAAAAACATTCAGTACTTC
d_call: TRBD1; j_call: TRBJ2-7; clone_size: NA; v_call: TRBV6-5; cdr3_aa: CASSSPGQGTYEQYF; cdr3_nt: TGTGCCAGCAGTTCCCCGGGACAGGGAACCTACGAGCAGTACTTC
d_call: TRBD2; j_call: TRBJ2-1; clone_size: NA; v_call: TRBV19; cdr3_aa: CASSTGGAYNEQFF; cdr3_nt: TGTGCCAGTAGTACGGGGGGTGCCTACAATGAGCAGTTCTTC
d_call: TRBD1; j_call: TRBJ1-4; clone_size: once; v_call: TRBV7-2; cdr3_aa: CASSTRTGGDEKLFF; cdr3_nt: TGTGCCAGCAGCACCAGGACAGGGGGCGACGAAAAACTGTTTTTT
d_call: NA; j_call: TRBJ2-2; clone_size: NA; v_call: TRBV24-1; cdr3_aa: CATSDSVLVWTGELFF; cdr3_nt: TGTGCCACCAGTGACTCTGTCCTAGTTTGGACCGGGGAGCTGTTTTTT
d_call: TRBD2; j_call: TRBJ2-5; clone_size: NA; v_call: TRBV7-9; cdr3_aa: CASRTVRTSEKFGETQYF; cdr3_nt: TGTGCCAGCAGAACCGTCAGGACTAGCGAGAAATTTGGTGAGACCCAGTACTTC
d_call: TRBD1; j_call: TRBJ1-3; clone_size: NA; v_call: TRBV30; cdr3_aa: CAWMEGQGYNTIYF; cdr3_nt: TGTGCCTGGATGGAGGGACAGGGGTATAACACCATATATTTT
d_call: TRBD2; j_call: TRBJ2-7; clone_size: few; v_call: TRBV19; cdr3_aa: CASSAGGGYEQYF; cdr3_nt: TGTGCCAGTAGTGCGGGGGGCGGGTACGAGCAGTACTTC
d_call: NA; j_call: TRBJ1-1; clone_size: few; v_call: TRBV30; cdr3_aa: CAWRDRLNTEAFF; cdr3_nt: TGTGCCTGGAGGGACAGATTGAACACTGAAGCTTTCTTT
d_call: TRBD2; j_call: TRBJ2-7; clone_size: NA; v_call: TRBV5-1; cdr3_aa: CASSLATSSAYEQYF; cdr3_nt: TGCGCCAGCAGCTTGGCGACTAGCTCCGCCTACGAGCAGTACTTC